This T cell receptor beta chain was profiled in a study of blood T cell repertoires in COVID-19. At the level of the study: Italy, Spain and the United States were the sources of the convalescent and acute COVID-19 samples. Sample material is recorded as cDNA or gDNA derived from T cells, B-cell-depleted T cells, or PBMCs.

With V trimmed by 0 bases and J by 4 bases, 11 bases remained unmatched. The CDR3 length is 17 residues. Germline V gives CDR1 SGDLS, CDR2 YYNGEE. Per the authors' pipeline: Amplification of reference gene primers provided the estimated nucleated cell counts. Assay used: immunoSEQ multiplex PCR; TCRdb lists only in-frame clones, some missing. The V and J calls and clone size are taken from that table; D and trimming were inferred from the DNA. The sample records roughly 52,000 clones, 85% to 90% being singletons. The sample comprised peripheral blood. The TCR originated in a man in his fifties or sixties with acute or convalescent COVID-19. This rearrangement joins TRBV9 to TRBJ2-3, with 7 bases lining up with TRBD2. CDR3 region: CASSVAIGSREADTQYF. CDR3 sequence (DNA): TGTGCCAGCAGCGTAGCGATTGGGAGTCGGGAGGCAGATACGCAGTATTTT.